The rows below give T cell receptor beta chains drawn from one sample of a study of blood T cell repertoires in COVID-19. The method was immunoSEQ multiplex PCR; TCRdb's version includes in-frame clones alone and lacks a portion of them. Here the sample spans a few hundred thousand clones, roughly 80% being singletons. The specimen was peripheral blood. The receptors originated from an elderly man with acute or convalescent COVID-19. CDR3s include the opening cysteine and the closing phenylalanine or tryptophan. A D gene is named only where the DNA matches it firmly. Where a row states a size, it is once, few, many or the class of an expanded clone; other rows omit it.

size,J,D,V,CDR3,DNA
.,TRBJ1-2,TRBD1,TRBV4-1,CASSQDGTGGRNYGYTF,TGCGCCAGCAGCCAAGATGGGACAGGGGGTAGGAACTATGGCTACACCTTC
.,TRBJ2-2,TRBD2,TRBV19,CASSIVRSSGGRNTGELFF,TGTGCCAGTAGTATAGTGAGATCTAGCGGGGGCCGGAACACCGGGGAGCTGTTTTTT
.,TRBJ2-7,.,TRBV5-6,CASSPGSRYEQYF,TGTGCCAGCAGCCCCGGGAGCCGATACGAGCAGTACTTC
.,TRBJ1-5,.,TRBV21-1,CASSKAPDRYSNQPQHF,TGTGCCAGCAGCAAAGCCCCTGACAGATATAGCAATCAGCCCCAGCATTTT
.,TRBJ1-3,TRBD1,TRBV6-5,CASTRDRAGNTIYF,TGTGCCAGCACCCGGGACAGGGCAGGAAACACCATATATTTT
.,TRBJ2-7,.,TRBV29-1,CSVWGVSNMYEQYF,TGCAGCGTCTGGGGAGTCTCCAATATGTACGAGCAGTACTTC
.,TRBJ1-4,.,TRBV19,CASTRQADNEKLFF,TGTGCCAGTACTCGACAGGCGGATAATGAAAAACTGTTTTTT
.,TRBJ2-7,.,TRBV30,CAWTRADRSYEQYF,TGTGCCTGGACCAGGGCGGACAGATCCTACGAGCAGTACTTC
.,TRBJ2-5,.,TRBV28,CASSLPREWETQYF,TGTGCCAGCAGTTTACCCCGAGAGTGGGAGACCCAGTACTTC
.,TRBJ2-3,TRBD1,TRBV5-4,CASSSDRGRTDTQYF,TGTGCCAGCAGCTCGGACAGGGGGAGGACAGATACGCAGTATTTT
once,TRBJ2-3,.,TRBV14,CASSRAYRGSTDTQYF,TGTGCCAGCAGCCGGGCTTATAGGGGCAGCACAGATACGCAGTATTTT
.,TRBJ1-4,.,TRBV18,CASSPRAGKSTNEKLFF,TGTGCCAGCTCACCACGGGCAGGGAAATCAACTAATGAAAAACTGTTTTTT
.,TRBJ2-1,TRBD1,TRBV30,CAWRRGQGSVRQFF,TGTGCCTGGAGAAGGGGACAGGGGTCGGTTAGGCAGTTCTTC
.,TRBJ1-2,.,TRBV2,CASSEWRAANYGYTF,TGTGCCAGCAGTGAATGGCGGGCAGCTAACTATGGCTACACCTTC
.,TRBJ2-1,TRBD2,TRBV5-1,CASSFLQIFNYSGRYEQFF,TGCGCCAGCAGCTTTCTCCAGATTTTCAACTATAGCGGGAGGTATGAGCAGTTCTTC
.,TRBJ2-7,.,TRBV7-2,CASSIDTGSYEQYF,TGTGCCAGCAGCATTGACACAGGCTCCTACGAGCAGTACTTC
.,TRBJ2-1,.,TRBV5-1,CASSLAGVTAEQFF,TGCGCCAGCAGCTTGGCGGGCGTGACAGCCGAGCAGTTCTTC
.,TRBJ1-6,TRBD1,TRBV7-2,CASSSLQGGSLHF,TGTGCCAGCAGTTCCTTACAGGGGGGGTCCCTCCACTTT
.,TRBJ2-7,.,TRBV3-1/TRBV3-2,CASSSPGEQYF,TGTGCCAGCAGCTCCCCGGGAGAGCAGTACTTC
.,TRBJ1-5,.,TRBV2,CASSEARVNQPQHF,TGTGCCAGCAGTGAAGCGAGGGTAAATCAGCCCCAGCATTTT
.,TRBJ2-7,TRBD1,TRBV7-9,CASSTGQGMGYEQYF,TGTGCCAGCAGCACGGGACAGGGCATGGGCTACGAGCAGTACTTC
.,TRBJ2-1,TRBD1,TRBV28,CASSSSPGTGLVLNEQFF,TGTGCCAGCAGTTCTAGTCCCGGGACAGGGTTGGTATTGAATGAGCAGTTCTTC
.,TRBJ1-1,.,TRBV5-1,CASSHGVPGTEAFF,TGCGCCAGCAGCCACGGGGTCCCGGGCACTGAAGCTTTCTTT
.,TRBJ1-5,TRBD1,TRBV3-1/TRBV3-2,CASSSTGENQPQHF,TGTGCCAGCAGCTCGACAGGGGAAAATCAGCCCCAGCATTTT
.,TRBJ1-2,TRBD1,TRBV5-4,CASSYGQGVYYGYTF,TGTGCCAGCAGCTACGGGCAGGGGGTATACTATGGCTACACCTTC
once,TRBJ1-3,.,TRBV3-1/TRBV3-2,CASSPGRRPASGNTIYF,TGTGCCAGCAGCCCCGGCAGGAGGCCCGCCTCTGGAAACACCATATATTTT
.,TRBJ1-1,.,TRBV28,CASSRNRRTEAFF,TGTGCCAGCAGCCGGAACAGGAGAACTGAAGCTTTCTTT
once,TRBJ1-2,.,TRBV19,CASSIDGQRLIYGYTF,TGTGCCAGTAGTATAGACGGACAGAGACTTATCTATGGCTACACCTTC
once,TRBJ2-2,TRBD2,TRBV6-2/TRBV6-3,CASSYVITSGYTGELFF,TGTGCCAGCAGTTACGTTATAACTAGCGGGTACACCGGGGAGCTGTTTTTT
.,TRBJ2-2,TRBD1,TRBV2,CASSGTGLNTGELFF,TGTGCCAGCAGTGGGACAGGGTTAAACACCGGGGAGCTGTTTTTT
once,TRBJ1-2,TRBD1,TRBV7-9,CASSLERTGGYTF,TGTGCCAGCAGCCTAGAAAGGACAGGTGGCTACACCTTC
.,TRBJ1-4,.,TRBV6-1,CASSDLGGRTNEKLFF,TGTGCCAGCAGTGATTTGGGAGGTAGGACTAATGAAAAACTGTTTTTT
.,TRBJ2-1,TRBD2,TRBV6-5,CASTRSGRAANEQFF,TGTGCCAGCACCCGTAGCGGGAGGGCCGCCAATGAGCAGTTCTTC
.,TRBJ1-1,.,TRBV9,CASSVIDRNTEAFF,TGTGCCAGCAGCGTTATTGACAGGAACACTGAAGCTTTCTTT
.,TRBJ1-1,.,TRBV2,CASSPRRGRVNTEAFF,TGTGCCAGCAGCCCCCGGCGGGGCAGGGTGAACACTGAAGCTTTCTTT
.,TRBJ1-1,.,TRBV24-1,CATSSGFNTEAFF,TGTGCCACCAGTTCAGGGTTCAACACTGAAGCTTTCTTT
.,TRBJ1-2,.,TRBV18,CASSPGSVNYGYTF,TGTGCCAGCTCACCCGGGAGCGTTAACTATGGCTACACCTTC
.,TRBJ1-2,.,TRBV3-1/TRBV3-2,CASSQTPQEYGYTF,TGTGCCAGCAGCCAGACCCCCCAGGAATATGGCTACACCTTC
few,TRBJ1-1,.,TRBV6-5,CASKNSPRGSTEAFF,TGTGCCAGCAAAAACTCACCGAGGGGGAGCACTGAAGCTTTCTTT
.,TRBJ1-2,TRBD1,TRBV24-1,CATSDPGQTTNYGYTF,TGTGCCACCAGTGATCCGGGACAGACTACTAACTATGGCTACACCTTC
.,TRBJ2-4,.,TRBV10-3,CAISDSSQPNIQYF,TGTGCCATCAGTGATTCTAGCCAGCCAAACATTCAGTACTTC
.,TRBJ1-5,.,TRBV19,CATSGRDNQPQHF,TGTGCCACCTCAGGGAGGGACAATCAGCCCCAGCATTTT
.,TRBJ1-5,.,TRBV6-5,CATQADQPQHF,TGTGCCACTCAGGCCGATCAGCCCCAGCATTTT
.,TRBJ2-7,.,TRBV27,CASSFSRPGPYEQYF,TGTGCCAGCAGTTTTTCCCGGCCAGGGCCCTACGAGCAGTACTTC
.,TRBJ2-3,.,TRBV28,CASSSGQLVFSSTDTQYF,TGTGCCAGCAGTTCTGGACAGTTAGTTTTCTCTAGCACAGATACGCAGTATTTT
.,TRBJ2-7,.,TRBV7-9,CASSPVISGTSYEQYF,TGTGCCAGCAGCCCGGTAATTTCAGGGACATCCTACGAGCAGTACTTC
once,TRBJ2-1,TRBD2,TRBV29-1,CSGGGRGSSYNEQFF,TGCAGCGGTGGTGGGCGGGGGAGCTCCTACAATGAGCAGTTCTTC
.,TRBJ2-7,.,TRBV5-4,CASSLDSRVGEQYF,TGTGCCAGCAGCTTGGACTCCCGGGTCGGCGAGCAGTACTTC
.,TRBJ1-1,TRBD1,TRBV14,CASRRGMNTEAFF,TGTGCCAGTCGCAGGGGGATGAACACTGAAGCTTTCTTT
.,TRBJ2-7,TRBD1,TRBV29-1,CSVPLVKTGGYEQYF,TGCAGCGTTCCCCTTGTTAAGACAGGGGGCTACGAGCAGTACTTC
.,TRBJ2-7,.,TRBV3-1/TRBV3-2,CASSQDRPYSPEQYF,TGTGCCAGCAGCCAAGATAGGCCGTACAGTCCCGAGCAGTACTTC
.,TRBJ1-1,.,TRBV5-6,CASSLVTDPKEAFF,TGTGCCAGCAGCCTGGTGACAGATCCAAAGGAAGCTTTCTTT
many,TRBJ1-3,.,TRBV7-9,CASSLVRTSGNTIYF,TGTGCCAGCAGCTTAGTAAGGACATCTGGAAACACCATATATTTT